What follows are 30 T cell receptor beta chains derived from one specimen sequenced in a study of blood T cell repertoires in COVID-19. TCRdb's copy holds only in-frame clones and misses some; the assay was immunoSEQ multiplex PCR. The profile shows fewer than 200,000 clones, around 82% of them singletons. The source material was peripheral blood. These receptor sequences come from a woman aged 80 or over with acute or convalescent COVID-19.

This clone was recorded a few times. The V gene is TRBV7-8, the J gene TRBJ1-5, with D perhaps TRBD1 (5 bases). The V gene's germline CDR1 is SGHVS and CDR2 FQNEAQ. The CDR3 has 13 amino acids. Trimming shortened V by 3 bases and J by 6 bases, and 9 bases separated the two germline ends. CDR3 protein: CASSLGGGQPQHF. CDR3 bases: TGTGCCAGCAGCTTGGGGGGTGGTCAGCCCCAGCATTTT. Supplemented by reference TRBV7-8 and TRBJ1-5, the full variable domain reads GAGVSQSPRYKVAKRGQDVALRCDPISGHVSLFWYQQALGQGPEFLTYFQNEAQLDKSGLPSDRFFAERPEGSVSTLKIQRTQQEDSAVYLCASSLGGGQPQHFGDGTRLSIL.

This sequence joins TRBV7-9 and TRBJ2-2; 10 positions agree with TRBD1. CDR1 SEHNR and CDR2 FQNEAQ come from the germline V gene (reference sequence). The ends lost 5 bases at V and 3 bases at J; junction bases unmatched: 3. This CDR3 is 15 amino acids long. CDR3 in amino acids: CASSPGQGYTGELFF. As DNA, the CDR3 is TGTGCCAGCAGCCCGGGACAGGGGTACACCGGGGAGCTGTTTTTT.

In this sample, this clone turned up a few times. V usage is TRBV28 and J usage is TRBJ1-5, with TRBD1 as a possible D gene (6 bases). This CDR3 has 16 residues. V was shortened by 5 bases and J by 3 bases, with 17 bases between the two germline ends. CDR1 and CDR2 (germline): MDHEN, SYDVKM. This chain's CDR3 is CASSSDPTGINQPQHF. The CDR3 bases are TGTGCCAGCAGTAGCGACCCGACAGGCATCAATCAGCCCCAGCATTTT.

This chain links TRBV19 with TRBJ1-1; TRBD1 might be the D (5 bases). With 7 bases removed from V and 4 bases from J, the gap between germline ends came to 13 bases. Germline-derived CDR1 and CDR2 are LNHDA and SQIVND (reference sequence). The CDR3 has 13 amino acids. The DNA of the CDR3 is TGTGCCAGTAATGGGGCCCGACCCACTGAAGCTTTCTTT. Translated, it gives CASNGARPTEAFF.

The chain has TRBV5-1 and TRBJ2-6; a weak D match, TRBD1 (6 bases). V was clipped by 0 bases and J by 0 bases, with 10 bases between them. CDR3 size: 17 residues. From germline, CDR1 is SGHRS and CDR2 YFSETQ. The CDR3 nucleotides are TGCGCCAGCAGCTTGGCCAGGGGTGGCTCTGGGGCCAACGTCCTGACTTTC. Translation gives CASSLARGGSGANVLTF.

This chain links TRBV27 with TRBJ2-5; D may be TRBD1 (6 bases). Trimming shortened V by 6 bases and J by 7 bases, and 21 bases separated the two germline ends. CDR3 length equals 15 residues. Germline V gives CDR1 MNHEY, CDR2 SMNVEV (reference sequence). The CDR3 is CASSPNRDPIGTQYF. The DNA of the CDR3 is TGTGCCAGCAGCCCGAACAGGGACCCCATCGGGACCCAGTACTTC.

This chain connects TRBV27 to TRBJ2-2; tentatively, D is TRBD1 (7 bases). V was trimmed by 3 bases and J by 4 bases, leaving 9 bases between them. Germline V CDR1 and CDR2: MNHEY, SMNVEV (reference sequence). There are 14 residues in the CDR3. CDR3 sequence reads: CASSFQGGTGELFF. In nucleotides, the CDR3 is TGTGCCAGCAGTTTTCAGGGGGGCACCGGGGAGCTGTTTTTT.

The rearrangement uses TRBV7-9 and TRBJ2-3, with 12 bases aligning to TRBD2. The germline V gene encodes CDR1 SEHNR and CDR2 FQNEAQ (reference sequence). V was clipped by 6 bases and J by 2 bases; unmatched bases: 6. The CDR3 has 16 amino acids. DNA of the CDR3: TGTGCCAGCAGATTGAGGACTAGCGGGGACACAGATACGCAGTATTTT. It specifies CASRLRTSGDTDTQYF.

The chain carries TRBV5-1 and TRBJ2-7; TRBD2 is a possible D gene (6 bases). The V end was cut by 6 bases, the J end by 0 bases, with 19 bases between. CDR1 is SGHRS, CDR2 YFSETQ, per germline. This CDR3 is built from 16 residues. CDR3 region: CASTPQGGQSSYEQYF. CDR3 in DNA: TGCGCCAGCACCCCTCAGGGAGGCCAAAGCTCCTACGAGCAGTACTTC.

The chain combines TRBV19 with TRBJ1-2; TRBD1 matches at 10 bases. After removal of 4 bases from V and 6 bases from J, the junction contained 11 bases not matched to a gene. Germline values: CDR1 LNHDA, CDR2 SQIVND (reference sequence). This CDR3 has 16 amino acids. For the CDR3, the DNA is TGTGCCAGTAGTAAGGGACAGGGGCTCTTAAGCGATGGCTACACCTTC. Its translation: CASSKGQGLLSDGYTF. Complete variable domain (other parts from reference TRBV19 and TRBJ1-2): DGGITQSPKYLFRKEGQNVTLSCEQNLNHDAMYWYRQDPGQGLRLIYYSQIVNDFQKGDIAEGYSVSREKKESFPLTVTSAQKNPTAFYLCASSKGQGLLSDGYTFGSGTRLTVV.

This clone showed up many times. The chain uses TRBV28 and TRBJ1-2; no clear D gene. CDR3 length equals 13 residues. The germline V and J ends were trimmed by 8 bases and 3 bases, with 13 bases remaining between them. Germline V gives CDR1 MDHEN, CDR2 SYDVKM. CDR3 in amino acids: CASVSAAYYGYTF. The DNA of the CDR3 is TGTGCCAGCGTCAGTGCAGCGTACTATGGCTACACCTTC.

The chain couples TRBV29-1 to TRBJ2-3; weak D call: TRBD1 (6 bases). V was trimmed by 5 bases and J by 0 bases, leaving 9 bases between them. CDR1 and CDR2 (germline): SQVTM, ANQGSEA. This CDR3 has 13 amino acids. CDR3 in DNA: TGCAGCGTTCGGACAGCTAGCACAGATACGCAGTATTTT. It yields the protein CSVRTASTDTQYF.

The V gene is TRBV10-3, the J gene TRBJ2-3, with TRBD2 identical over 7 bases. CDR3 length: 14 residues. The V and J ends lost 6 bases and 0 bases, in that order; junction bases with no gene match: 3. The V gene's germline CDR1 is ENHRY and CDR2 SYGVKD. The CDR3 coding sequence is TGTGCCATCAGCGGGACTACTAGCACAGATACGCAGTATTTT. Protein sequence: CAISGTTSTDTQYF.

With regard to this clone: The DNA is left out, because the CDR3 cannot be placed on it with certainty; the CDR3 is given as TCRdb lists it. The chain couples TRBV7-3 to TRBJ2-3; no check of the table's D call, TRBD2, against the DNA was made. The germline gives CDR1 SGHTA, CDR2 FQGTGA. The CDR3 contains 16 residues when both ends are counted. CDR3 sequence: CASSTSVRSSTDTQYF.

J is TRBJ1-2 and V is TRBV5-4; TRBD1 matches 7 bases. This CDR3 is 15 amino acids long. V dropped 0 bases and J dropped 4; count of bases not matched to a gene: 6. Germline CDR1 is SGHNT and CDR2 is YYREEE (reference sequence). The CDR3 sequence: CASSLGSGGFYGYTF. CDR3 nucleotide sequence: TGTGCCAGCAGCTTGGGGTCAGGGGGATTCTATGGCTACACCTTC.

This chain joins TRBV7-8 and TRBJ2-1; the match to TRBD2 covers 10 bases. The CDR3 runs to 17 residues. Trimming took 4 bases from V and 5 from J; bases not matched to a gene: 11. The V gene's germline CDR1 is SGHVS and CDR2 FQNEAQ. CDR3 amino acids: CASSWILAGVLHNEQFF. The CDR3 DNA is TGTGCCAGCAGCTGGATCCTAGCGGGAGTTCTCCACAATGAGCAGTTCTTC.

This sequence joins TRBV7-9 and TRBJ1-2; 8 bases line up with TRBD1. J gave up 3 bases and V 5 bases, and 5 bases lay outside the gene matches. The V gene's germline CDR1 is SEHNR and CDR2 FQNEAQ (reference sequence). The CDR3 has 14 amino acids. CDR3: CASSPETGDYGYTF. The CDR3 bases are TGTGCCAGCAGCCCAGAGACAGGGGACTATGGCTACACCTTC.

This clone has a single count. This rearrangement joins TRBV5-1 to TRBJ2-1, with 11 bases matching TRBD2. CDR1 and CDR2 from the germline V gene are SGHRS and YFSETQ. V was pared by 3 bases and J by 7 bases, with 9 bases of the junction left unmatched. The CDR3 is 16 amino acids. The CDR3 DNA reads as TGCGCCAGCAGCTACGATGTTACTAGCGGGAGAAATGAGCAGTTCTTC. Its protein is CASSYDVTSGRNEQFF. The whole variable domain, filled in from reference TRBV5-1 and TRBJ2-1, reads KAGVTQTPRYLIKTRGQQVTLSCSPISGHRSVSWYQQTPGQGLQFLFEYFSETQRNKGNFPGRFSGRQFSNSRSEMNVSTLELGDSALYLCASSYDVTSGRNEQFFGPGTRLTVL.

The chain links TRBV6-2 or TRBV6-3 to TRBJ1-1, with 8 bases matching TRBD1. The V and J ends lost 6 bases and 1 base, in that order; junction bases with no gene match: 4. The CDR3 totals 14 residues. Germline values: CDR1 MNHEY, CDR2 SVGEGT. As DNA, the CDR3 is TGTGCCAGCAGCCCTGGACAGGGGAACACTGAAGCTTTCTTT. Protein: CASSPGQGNTEAFF.

The CDR3 loop reads CASSQGNQRSSPLHF. The CDR3 bases are TGTGCCAGCAGCCAAGGAAACCAGAGGAGTTCACCCCTCCACTTT. The chain uses TRBV3-1 (or the pseudogene TRBV3-2) and TRBJ1-6, with D uncertain. V was clipped by 1 base and J by 9 bases, with 13 bases between them. CDR3 length: 15 amino acids. Per germline, CDR1 LGHDT and CDR2 YNNKEL (reference sequence).

The genes are TRBV6-5 and TRBJ2-2; D is unclear. Germline V gene lookup returns CDR1 MNHEY and CDR2 SVGAGI. The CDR3 spans 15 residues. The V and J ends lost 2 bases and 2 bases respectively, with 9 bases between them. As DNA, the CDR3 is TGTGCCAGCAGTTACGGCCAGACTAACACCGGGGAGCTGTTTTTT. It is translated as CASSYGQTNTGELFF.

V gene TRBV10-3 combines with J gene TRBJ2-7, with a possible D match to TRBD1 (6 bases). Germline CDR1 is ENHRY and CDR2 is SYGVKD. Trimming stripped 8 bases from V and 0 bases from J, with 14 bases between. The CDR3 extends over 14 amino acids. In DNA, the CDR3 is TGTGCCATCTGCGAAAGAGGGGGCTCCTACGAGCAGTACTTC. It specifies CAICERGGSYEQYF.

The chain joins TRBV7-2 to TRBJ1-5, with a weak D call TRBD1 (5 bases). The CDR3 extends over 16 amino acids. V was shortened by 2 bases and J by 7 bases, with 18 bases between the two germline ends. In germline, CDR1 is SGHTA, CDR2 FQGNSA. The CDR3 DNA is TGTGCCAGCAGCTTATTCAGTGGGCCCCAGGGACAGCCCCAGCATTTT. It is translated as CASSLFSGPQGQPQHF.

The chain employs TRBV5-1 and TRBJ2-7, with 9 bases fitting TRBD1. The CDR3 totals 16 residues. Trimming took 0 bases from V and 0 from J; bases not matched to a gene: 4. The germline gives CDR1 SGHRS, CDR2 YFSETQ. Here the CDR3 DNA reads TGCGCCAGCAGCTTGGCCGGGACAGGGAGCTCCTACGAGCAGTACTTC. Translating it yields CASSLAGTGSSYEQYF.

The chain joins TRBV24-1 to TRBJ2-2; D may be TRBD1 (6 bases). The CDR3 runs to 17 residues. CDR1 is KGHDR, CDR2 SFDVKD, per germline. Trimming took 5 bases from V and 5 from J, leaving 20 bases between them. CDR3 bases: TGTGCCACCAGTGCCGGGACAACCCTATATGAGACCGGGGAGCTGTTTTTT. It codes for CATSAGTTLYETGELFF.

V gene TRBV18 combines with J gene TRBJ1-2, with 7 bases aligning to TRBD1. Unmatched junction bases numbered 5, after V lost 5 bases and J lost 8 bases. The CDR3 length is 12 residues. Germline CDR1 and CDR2: KGHSH and LQKENI. CDR3 coding DNA: TGTGCCAGCTCAGCAACAGGGGACGGCTACACCTTC. It yields the protein CASSATGDGYTF. Using reference TRBV18 and TRBJ1-2 for the parts outside the CDR3, the full variable domain is NAGVMQNPRHLVRRRGQEARLRCSPMKGHSHVYWYRQLPEEGLKFMVYLQKENIIDESGMPKERFSAEFPKEGPSILRIQQVVRGDSAAYFCASSATGDGYTFGSGTRLTVV.

The rearrangement uses TRBV6-6 and TRBJ1-2; TRBD1 matches at 8 bases. Germline CDR1 and CDR2: MNHNY and SVGAGI (reference sequence). The CDR3 spans 14 residues. The V and J ends lost 2 bases and 4 bases, in that order; junction bases with no gene match: 3. CDR3 in amino acids: CASSYRDRLYGYTF. CDR3 coding DNA: TGTGCCAGCAGTTACCGGGACAGGCTCTATGGCTACACCTTC.

The gene calls are TRBV7-2 and TRBJ2-3; maybe TRBD2 (6 bases). The CDR3 is made up of 15 amino acids. Trimming took 1 base from V and 4 from J, leaving 12 bases between them. Germline V gene lookup returns CDR1 SGHTA and CDR2 FQGNSA. This CDR3 is CASSLDFGRPDTQYF. The CDR3, as DNA: TGTGCCAGCAGCTTAGACTTTGGGAGGCCAGATACGCAGTATTTT.

This sequence joins TRBV15 and TRBJ2-1, with 8 bases identical to TRBD2. This CDR3 region has 16 residues. The V gene end was trimmed by 1 base and the J gene end by 6 bases; junction bases not matched to a gene: 8. Germline CDR1 LNHNV, CDR2 YYDKDF (reference sequence). The chain's CDR3 is CATSRGPAGVPNEQFF. The CDR3 DNA reads TGTGCCACCAGCAGAGGGCCAGCGGGAGTCCCCAATGAGCAGTTCTTC. The full variable domain, in which reference TRBV15 and TRBJ2-1 provide the parts outside the CDR3, is DAMVIQNPRYQVTQFGKPVTLSCSQTLNHNVMYWYQQKSSQAPKLLFHYYDKDFNNEADTPDNFQSRRPNTSFCFLDIRSPGLGDTAMYLCATSRGPAGVPNEQFFGPGTRLTVL.

The rearrangement uses TRBV5-6 and TRBJ1-2, with D unresolved. CDR3 length: 13 amino acids. Trimming removed 3 bases from V and 5 bases from J, with 11 bases in between. From germline, CDR1 is SGHDT and CDR2 YYEEEE. The DNA for the CDR3 is TGTGCCAGCAGCTGGGGAGATACTTATGGCTACACCTTC. It codes for CASSWGDTYGYTF.